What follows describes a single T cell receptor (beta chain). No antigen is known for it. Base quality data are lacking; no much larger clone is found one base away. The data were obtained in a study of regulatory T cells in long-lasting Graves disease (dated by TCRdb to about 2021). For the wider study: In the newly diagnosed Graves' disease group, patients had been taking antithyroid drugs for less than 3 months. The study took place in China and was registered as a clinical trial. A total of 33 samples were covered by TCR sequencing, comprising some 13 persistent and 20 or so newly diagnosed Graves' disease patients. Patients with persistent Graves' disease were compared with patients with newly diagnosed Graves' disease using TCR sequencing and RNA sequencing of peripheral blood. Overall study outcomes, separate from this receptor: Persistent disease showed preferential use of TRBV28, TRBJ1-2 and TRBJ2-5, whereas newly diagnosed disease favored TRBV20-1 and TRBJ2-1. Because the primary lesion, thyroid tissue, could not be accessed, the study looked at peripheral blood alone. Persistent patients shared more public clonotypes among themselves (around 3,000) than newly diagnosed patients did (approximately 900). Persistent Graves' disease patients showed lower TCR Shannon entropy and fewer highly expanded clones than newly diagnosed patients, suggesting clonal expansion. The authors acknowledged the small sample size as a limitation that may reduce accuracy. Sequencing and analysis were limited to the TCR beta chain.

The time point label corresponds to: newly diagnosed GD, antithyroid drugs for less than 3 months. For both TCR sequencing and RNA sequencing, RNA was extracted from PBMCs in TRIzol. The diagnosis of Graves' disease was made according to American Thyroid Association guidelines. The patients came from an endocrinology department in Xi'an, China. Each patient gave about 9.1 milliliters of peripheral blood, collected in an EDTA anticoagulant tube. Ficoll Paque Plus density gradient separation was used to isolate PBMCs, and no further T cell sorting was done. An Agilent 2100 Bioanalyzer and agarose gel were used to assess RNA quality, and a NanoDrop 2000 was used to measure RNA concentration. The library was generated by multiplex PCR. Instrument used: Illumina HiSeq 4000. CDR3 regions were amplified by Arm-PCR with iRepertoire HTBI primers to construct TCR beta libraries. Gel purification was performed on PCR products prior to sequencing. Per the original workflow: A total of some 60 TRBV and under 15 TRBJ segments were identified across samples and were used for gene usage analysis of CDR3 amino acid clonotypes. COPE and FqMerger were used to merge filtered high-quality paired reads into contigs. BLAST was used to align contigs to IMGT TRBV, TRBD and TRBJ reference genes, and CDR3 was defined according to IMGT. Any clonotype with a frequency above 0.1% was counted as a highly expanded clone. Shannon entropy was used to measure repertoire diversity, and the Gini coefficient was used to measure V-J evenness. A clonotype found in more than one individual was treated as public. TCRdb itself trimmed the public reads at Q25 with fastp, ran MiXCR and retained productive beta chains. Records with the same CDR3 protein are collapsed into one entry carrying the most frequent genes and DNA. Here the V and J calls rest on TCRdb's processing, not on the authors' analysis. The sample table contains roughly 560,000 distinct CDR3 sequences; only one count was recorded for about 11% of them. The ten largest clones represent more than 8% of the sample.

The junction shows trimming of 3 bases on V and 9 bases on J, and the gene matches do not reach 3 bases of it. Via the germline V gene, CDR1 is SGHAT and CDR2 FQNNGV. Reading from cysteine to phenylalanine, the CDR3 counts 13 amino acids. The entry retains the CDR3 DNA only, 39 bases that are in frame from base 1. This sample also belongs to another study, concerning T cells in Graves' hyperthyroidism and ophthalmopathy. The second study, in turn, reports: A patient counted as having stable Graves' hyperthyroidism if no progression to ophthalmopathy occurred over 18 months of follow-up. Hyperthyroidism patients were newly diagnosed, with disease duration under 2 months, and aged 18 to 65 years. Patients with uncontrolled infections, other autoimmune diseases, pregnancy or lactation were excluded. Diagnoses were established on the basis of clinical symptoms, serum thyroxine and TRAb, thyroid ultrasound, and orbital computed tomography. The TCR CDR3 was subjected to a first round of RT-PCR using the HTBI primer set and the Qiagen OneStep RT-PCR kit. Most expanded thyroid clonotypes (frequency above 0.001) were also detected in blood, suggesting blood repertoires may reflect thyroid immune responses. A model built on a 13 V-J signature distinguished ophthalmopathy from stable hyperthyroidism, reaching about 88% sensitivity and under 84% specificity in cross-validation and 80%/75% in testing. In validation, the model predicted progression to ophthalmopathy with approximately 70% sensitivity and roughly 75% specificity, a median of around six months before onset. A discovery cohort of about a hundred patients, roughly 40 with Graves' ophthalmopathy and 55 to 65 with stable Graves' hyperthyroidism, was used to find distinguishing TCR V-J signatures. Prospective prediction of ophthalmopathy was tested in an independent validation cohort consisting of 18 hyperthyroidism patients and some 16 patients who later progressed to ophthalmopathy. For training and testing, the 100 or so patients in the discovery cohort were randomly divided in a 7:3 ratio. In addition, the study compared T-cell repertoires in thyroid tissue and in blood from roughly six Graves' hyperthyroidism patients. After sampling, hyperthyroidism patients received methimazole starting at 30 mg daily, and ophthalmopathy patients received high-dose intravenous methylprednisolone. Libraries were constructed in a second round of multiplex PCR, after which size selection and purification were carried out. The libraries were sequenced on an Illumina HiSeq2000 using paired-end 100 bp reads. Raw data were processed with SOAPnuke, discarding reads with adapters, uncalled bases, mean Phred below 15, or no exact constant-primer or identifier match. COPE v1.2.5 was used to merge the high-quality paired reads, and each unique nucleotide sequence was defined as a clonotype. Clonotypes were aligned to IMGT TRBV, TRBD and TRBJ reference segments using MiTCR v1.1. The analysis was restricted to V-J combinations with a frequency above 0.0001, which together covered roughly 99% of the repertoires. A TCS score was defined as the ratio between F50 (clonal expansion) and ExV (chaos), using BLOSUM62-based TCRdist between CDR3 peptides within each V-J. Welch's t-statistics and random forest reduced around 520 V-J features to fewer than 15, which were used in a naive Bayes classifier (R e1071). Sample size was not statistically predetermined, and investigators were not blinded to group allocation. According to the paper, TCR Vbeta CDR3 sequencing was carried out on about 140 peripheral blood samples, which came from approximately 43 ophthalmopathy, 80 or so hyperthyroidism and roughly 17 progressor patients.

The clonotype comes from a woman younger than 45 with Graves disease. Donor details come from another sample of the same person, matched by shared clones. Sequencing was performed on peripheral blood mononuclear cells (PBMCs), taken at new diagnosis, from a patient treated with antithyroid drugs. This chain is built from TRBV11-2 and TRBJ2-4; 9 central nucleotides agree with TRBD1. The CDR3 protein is CASSLGQGVIQYF. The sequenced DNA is TGTGCCAGCAGCTTGGGACAGGGTGTCATTCAGTACTTC.